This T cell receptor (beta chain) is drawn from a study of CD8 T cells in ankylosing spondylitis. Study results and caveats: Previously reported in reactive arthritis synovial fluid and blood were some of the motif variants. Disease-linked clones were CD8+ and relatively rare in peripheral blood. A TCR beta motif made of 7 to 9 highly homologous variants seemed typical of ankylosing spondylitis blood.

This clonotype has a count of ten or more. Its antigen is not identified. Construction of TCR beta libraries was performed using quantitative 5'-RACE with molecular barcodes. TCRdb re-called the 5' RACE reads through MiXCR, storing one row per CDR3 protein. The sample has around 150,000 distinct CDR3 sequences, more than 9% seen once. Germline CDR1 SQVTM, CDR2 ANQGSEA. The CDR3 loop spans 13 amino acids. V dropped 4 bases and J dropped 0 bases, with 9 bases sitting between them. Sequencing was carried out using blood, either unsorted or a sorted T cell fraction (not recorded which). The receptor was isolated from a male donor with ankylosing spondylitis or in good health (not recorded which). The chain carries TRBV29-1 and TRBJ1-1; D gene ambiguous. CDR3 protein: CSVGRRMNTEAFF. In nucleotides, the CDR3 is TGCAGCGTTGGCAGGCGGATGAACACTGAAGCTTTCTTT.